These 14 T cell receptor beta chains were all obtained from the same sample, sequenced in a study of blood T cell repertoires in COVID-19. Profiled with immunoSEQ multiplex PCR; TCRdb holds only in-frame clones, not every one. The sample carries about 60,000 clones, around 91% recorded once. Sequences were obtained from peripheral blood. These receptors originate from a woman aged 60 to 75 with active COVID-19.

The genes are TRBV11-2 and TRBJ2-5; D is undetermined. Trimming pared 5 bases from V and 2 bases from J, leaving 6 bases between. The CDR3 has 12 residues. Germline V gives CDR1 SGHAT, CDR2 FQNNGV. The CDR3 loop is CASSRVQETQYF. The CDR3 nucleotides are TGTGCCAGCAGCCGGGTTCAAGAGACCCAGTACTTC.

This chain connects TRBV4-1 to TRBJ2-5; D remains ambiguous. The CDR3 contains 14 residues. V was pared by 1 base and J by 5 bases, with 11 bases between. Germline V gene sequence: CDR1 MGHRA, CDR2 YSYEKL. CDR3 in DNA: TGCGCCAGCAGCCAAGTCGAGTTCCTGGAGACCCAGTACTTC. It is translated as CASSQVEFLETQYF.

V is TRBV9 and J is TRBJ2-3; maybe TRBD2 (7 bases). The germline gives CDR1 SGDLS, CDR2 YYNGEE. The germline V and J ends were trimmed by 2 bases and 6 bases, with 16 bases remaining between them. This CDR3 comprises 15 residues. The CDR3 DNA reads TGTGCCAGCAGCGTCGGGGGCGGGGGAAGCGATACGCAGTATTTT. Translating gives CASSVGGGGSDTQYF.

The chain recombines TRBV11-3 with TRBJ1-1; no clear D gene. V gave up 5 bases and J gave up 4 bases, with 11 bases separating them. Germline V gene sequence: CDR1 SGHNT, CDR2 YENEEA. This CDR3 is built from 13 residues. Written as DNA, the CDR3 is TGTGCCAGCAGCCAAACTAGTCTCACTGAAGCTTTCTTT. It yields the protein CASSQTSLTEAFF. The entire variable domain, with the rest obtained from reference TRBV11-3 and TRBJ1-1, is as follows: EAGVVQSPRYKIIEKKQPVAFWCNPISGHNTLYWYLQNLGQGPELLIRYENEEAVDDSQLPKDRFSAERLKGVDSTLKIQPAELGDSAVYLCASSQTSLTEAFFGQGTRLTVV.

The sample holds a few counts of this clone. This sequence joins TRBV15 and TRBJ2-1, with a possible D match to TRBD2 (5 bases). Between the trimmed V and J ends, which lost 1 base and 5 bases, there was a span of 12 bases. In germline, CDR1 is LNHNV, CDR2 YYDKDF (reference sequence). The CDR3 has 15 amino acids. CDR3 loop: CATSRVGERHNEQFF. CDR3 nucleotides: TGTGCCACCAGCAGAGTAGGCGAGCGGCACAATGAGCAGTTCTTC.

The chain is built from TRBV6-6 and TRBJ2-1, with D possibly TRBD1 on 6 matching bases. Germline V gene lookup returns CDR1 MNHNY and CDR2 SVGAGI (reference sequence). V was trimmed by 2 bases and J by 9 bases, leaving 14 bases between them. There are 14 residues in the CDR3. DNA of the CDR3: TGTGCCAGCAGTTACACGTCCACAGGGTCTGAGCAGTTCTTC. This codes for CASSYTSTGSEQFF.

The V gene is TRBV5-1, the J gene TRBJ2-7; 9 bases are shared with TRBD1. The CDR3 is made up of 13 amino acids. J lost 2 bases, V lost 4 bases, and 1 base had no gene match. Germline V gene sequence: CDR1 SGHRS, CDR2 YFSETQ. CDR3 in DNA: TGCGCCAGCAGCCGACAGGGGGCCTACGAGCAGTACTTC. It is translated as CASSRQGAYEQYF.

The CDR3 loop is CASSLGGGNSYEQYF. CDR3 DNA: TGTGCCAGCAGCTTAGGCGGGGGGAACTCCTACGAGCAGTACTTC. The V gene is TRBV7-9, the J gene TRBJ2-7, with 8 positions matching TRBD2. The CDR3 sequence is 15 residues long. The germline V gene has CDR1 SEHNR and CDR2 FQNEAQ (reference sequence). J was trimmed by 0 bases and V by 1 base; bases with no gene match: 2.

The rearrangement links TRBV24-1 to TRBJ2-3; D unclear. The germline V gene encodes CDR1 KGHDR and CDR2 SFDVKD. This CDR3 has 18 residues. V lost 0 bases to trimming and J lost 2 bases, with 17 bases between them. CDR3 loop: CATSDLSSSPTPTDTQYF. The CDR3 DNA reads as TGTGCCACCAGTGATTTGAGTAGCTCCCCCACCCCCACAGATACGCAGTATTTT.

The chain links TRBV5-1 to TRBJ2-1; a possible D gene is TRBD2 (7 bases). Germline V gene lookup returns CDR1 SGHRS and CDR2 YFSETQ. The CDR3 contains 14 residues. Trimming pared 8 bases from V and 5 bases from J, leaving 17 bases between. This CDR3 is CASAAGGADNEQFF. The DNA of the CDR3 is TGCGCCAGTGCCGCTGGGGGGGCCGACAATGAGCAGTTCTTC.

The rearrangement joins TRBV7-2 to TRBJ2-2; TRBD2 might be the D (6 bases). The V gene's germline CDR1 is SGHTA and CDR2 FQGNSA. The CDR3 spans 13 residues. V dropped 8 bases and J dropped 6 bases, with 13 bases sitting between them. The CDR3 protein is CASLKGGAGELFF. CDR3 nucleotides: TGTGCCAGCCTTAAGGGAGGAGCCGGGGAGCTGTTTTTT.

The V gene is TRBV5-1, the J gene TRBJ1-1, with D unclear. The CDR3 covers 13 residues. Between the trimmed V and J ends, which lost 0 bases and 2 bases, there was a span of 5 bases. Germline V gives CDR1 SGHRS, CDR2 YFSETQ. The CDR3 DNA sequence: TGCGCCAGCAGCTTGGATCCAAACACTGAAGCTTTCTTT. Translated: CASSLDPNTEAFF. Filled out from reference TRBV5-1 and TRBJ1-1, the complete variable domain reads KAGVTQTPRYLIKTRGQQVTLSCSPISGHRSVSWYQQTPGQGLQFLFEYFSETQRNKGNFPGRFSGRQFSNSRSEMNVSTLELGDSALYLCASSLDPNTEAFFGQGTRLTVV.

This chain joins TRBV6-5 and TRBJ1-2; D possibly corresponds to TRBD1 (5 bases). CDR3 length: 16 residues. Germline CDR1 MNHEY, CDR2 SVGAGI. Trimming took 2 bases from V and 1 from J, leaving 14 bases between them. Here the CDR3 reads CASSYGAPSVNYGYTF. CDR3 coding DNA: TGTGCCAGCAGTTACGGGGCTCCCTCGGTTAACTATGGCTACACCTTC.

The table lists this clone with a few counts. The rearrangement joins TRBV2 to TRBJ1-2; no firm D call. The CDR3 consists of 13 residues. V gave up 3 bases and J gave up 6 bases, with 11 bases separating them. Looked up from germline, CDR1 is SNHLY and CDR2 is FYNNEI. CDR3 loop: CASSESLTHGYTF. As DNA, the CDR3 is TGTGCCAGCAGTGAGAGTTTGACACATGGCTACACCTTC. The whole variable domain, filled in from reference TRBV2 and TRBJ1-2, reads EPEVTQTPSHQVTQMGQEVILRCVPISNHLYFYWYRQILGQKVEFLVSFYNNEISEKSEIFDDQFSVERPDGSNFTLKIRSTKLEDSAMYFCASSESLTHGYTFGSGTRLTVV.